The sequence of this T cell receptor beta chain was determined in a study of CD8+CD57+ T cells in acquired aplastic anemia. Study information: DNA recovered from sorted CD4+ and CD8+ cells had a mean of approximately 3 ug. As sequenced from healthy donors, CD4+ cells averaged about 11 million reads.

Findings and limits, study-wide: Around 29 CD8+ CDR3 sequences were shared between patients and controls.

Worth noting for this clonotype: Its antigen is as yet unknown.

Genomic DNA was employed as the template in profiling TCR beta VDJ and CDR3. TCRdb processed the reads anew with MiXCR; each CDR3 protein has one entry. The sample has 150,000 to 200,000 distinct CDR3 sequences; 63% are singletons. This TCR derives from a human donor in good health. Input material: sorted CD4+, CD8+, or CD8+CD57+ T cells (not recorded which) from PBMCs.

The CDR3 nucleotides read TGTGCCAGCAGCCAAGGGATAGGGGCATCGGAGGAACTGTTTTTT. Translation gives CASSQGIGASEELFF. The rearrangement joins TRBV11-2 to TRBJ1-4; TRBD1 is a possible D gene (5 bases). CDR3 length: 15 residues. V was trimmed by 5 bases and J by 12 bases, leaving 22 bases between them. Germline lookup yields CDR1 SGHAT and CDR2 FQNNGV. The whole variable domain, filled in from reference TRBV11-2 and TRBJ1-4, reads EAGVAQSPRYKIIEKRQSVAFWCNPISGHATLYWYQQILGQGPKLLIQFQNNGVVDDSQLPKDRFSAERLKGVDSTLKIQPAKLEDSAVYLCASSQGIGASEELFFGSGTQLSVL.